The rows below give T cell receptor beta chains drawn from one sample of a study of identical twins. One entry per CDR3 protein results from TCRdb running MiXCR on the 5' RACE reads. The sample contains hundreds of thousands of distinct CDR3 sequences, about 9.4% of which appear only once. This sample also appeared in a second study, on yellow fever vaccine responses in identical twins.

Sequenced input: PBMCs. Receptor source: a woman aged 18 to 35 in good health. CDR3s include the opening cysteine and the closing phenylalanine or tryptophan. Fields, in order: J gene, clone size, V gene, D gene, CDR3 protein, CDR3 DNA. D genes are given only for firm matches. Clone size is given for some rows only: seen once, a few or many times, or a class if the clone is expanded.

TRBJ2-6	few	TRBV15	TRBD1	CATGDRVHSGANVLTF	TGTGCCACTGGTGACAGGGTCCACTCTGGGGCCAACGTCCTGACTTTC
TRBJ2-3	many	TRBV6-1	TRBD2	CASTLAGGISTDTQYF	TGTGCCAGCACTCTAGCGGGGGGAATCAGCACAGATACGCAGTATTTT
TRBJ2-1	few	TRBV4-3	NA	CASSTPGTSYNEQFF	TGCGCCAGCAGCACACCAGGGACTTCCTACAATGAGCAGTTCTTC
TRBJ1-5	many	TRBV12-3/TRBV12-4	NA	CASSPLRQPQHF	TGTGCCAGCAGTCCACTTAGGCAGCCCCAGCATTTT
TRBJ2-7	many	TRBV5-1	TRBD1	CASSSRTGAYEQYF	TGCGCCAGCAGCTCCAGGACAGGGGCCTACGAGCAGTACTTC
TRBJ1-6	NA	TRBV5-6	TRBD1	CASSVGGVGSPLHF	TGTGCCAGCAGCGTAGGGGGCGTGGGTTCACCCCTCCACTTT
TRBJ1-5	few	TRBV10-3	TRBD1	CAISMTGIGQPQHF	TGTGCCATCAGCATGACAGGGATCGGGCAGCCCCAGCATTTT
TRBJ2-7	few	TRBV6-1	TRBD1	CASRSGTGRYEQYF	TGTGCCAGCAGATCCGGGACAGGGCGCTACGAGCAGTACTTC
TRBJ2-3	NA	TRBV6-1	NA	CASSPNLQGITDTQYF	TGTGCCAGCAGTCCCAATCTCCAGGGAATCACAGATACGCAGTATTTT
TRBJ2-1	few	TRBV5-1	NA	CASRKGVGNEQFF	TGCGCCAGCCGCAAAGGGGTTGGCAATGAGCAGTTCTTC
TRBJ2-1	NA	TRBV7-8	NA	CASRSREGNEQFF	TGTGCCAGCAGATCACGTGAGGGAAATGAGCAGTTCTTC
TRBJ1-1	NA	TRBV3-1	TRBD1	CASSETIGQGLTEAFF	TGTGCCAGCAGCGAGACAATCGGACAGGGTTTGACTGAAGCTTTCTTT
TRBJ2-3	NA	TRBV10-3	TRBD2	CAITSGGNTDTQYF	TGTGCCATAACTAGCGGGGGGAACACAGATACGCAGTATTTT
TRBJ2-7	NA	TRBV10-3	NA	CAIREGGAAGVSSYEQYF	TGTGCCATCAGGGAAGGGGGGGCCGCGGGGGTAAGCTCCTACGAGCAGTACTTC
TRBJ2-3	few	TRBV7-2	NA	CASSLAIPSTDTQYF	TGTGCCAGCAGCTTAGCGATACCAAGCACAGATACGCAGTATTTT
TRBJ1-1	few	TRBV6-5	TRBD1	CASSYSTGIDTEAFF	TGTGCCAGCAGTTACTCGACAGGGATAGACACTGAAGCTTTCTTT
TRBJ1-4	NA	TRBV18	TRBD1	CASSPQTGREKLFF	TGTGCCAGCTCACCACAGACAGGGCGTGAAAAACTGTTTTTT
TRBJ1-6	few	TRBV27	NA	CASSFFQTPSPLHF	TGTGCCAGCAGTTTCTTCCAGACTCCTTCACCCCTCCACTTT
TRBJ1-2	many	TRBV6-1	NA	CASSEVARGPGYTF	TGTGCCAGCAGTGAAGTGGCCAGAGGGCCTGGCTACACCTTC
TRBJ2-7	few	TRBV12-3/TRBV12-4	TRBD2	CASRTSLGTSEQYF	TGTGCCAGCAGAACTAGCCTCGGGACTAGCGAGCAGTACTTC
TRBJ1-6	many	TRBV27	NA	CASSPGLYNSPLHF	TGTGCCAGCTCTCCGGGGCTCTATAATTCACCCCTCCACTTT
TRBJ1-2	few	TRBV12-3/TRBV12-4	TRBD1	CASIRGQALYGYTF	TGTGCCAGCATCAGGGGGCAGGCTCTATATGGCTACACCTTC